This record covers a single TCR beta chain. What this receptor recognizes is not known. Base qualities were left out, and no much larger clone turns up one base away. TCRbeta CDR3 regions were amplified from genomic DNA using the immunoSEQ Assay, a bias-controlled multiplex PCR. As for the authors' bioinformatics: Within the assay, amplification of reference gene primers was used to estimate how many nucleated cells each sample contained. Sequence reads were collapsed and filtered to measure the absolute abundance of every unique TCRbeta CDR3 rearrangement. For each sample, productive Simpson clonality was calculated as the square root of Simpson's diversity index over productive rearrangements. TCRdb obtained this table from immuneACCESS and retained in-frame rearrangements with V and J assigned. These tables miss some clones; where compared with another copy, unresolved V genes account for less than half of the shortfall, and the remainder is unexplained. For V, J and clone size, that table is used; D and trimming come from the DNA. The sample profile shows 300,000 to 400,000 clones; 85% to 90% of them were found once. The leading ten clones occupy less than 3.5% of the sample.

The sample originates from a study of blood T cell repertoires in COVID-19 (TCRdb year 2020). Study-level background: Collaborator samples came from the United States, Italy and Spain and covered acute and convalescent phases of COVID-19. The prospective study material was composed of cDNA or gDNA derived from T cells, B-cell-depleted T cells, or PBMCs. Subjects who had been exposed to COVID-19, were actively infected with it, or had recovered from it provided the deeply sampled blood TCRbeta repertoires that made up the dataset. The repertoires were made available in a free public database intended to serve as a resource for research on the immune response to SARS-CoV-2. The samples were drawn from the first 160 participants of the ongoing ImmuneRACE study and from 1,254 subjects provided by 6 global collaborators. The sample metadata nearly always contained a de-identified subject ID, COVID-19 status, age in years and sex. Where HLA class I and class II types were available, the types were taken from metadata supplied by the sample provider, not from assay-based typing. What the work shows at the level of the full study, not this receptor alone: Clinical and demographic metadata were provided uncurated, with the amount varying by source and participant.

From the germline V gene, CDR1 is SGHRS and CDR2 is YFSETQ. From its cysteine to its phenylalanine, the CDR3 spans 13 amino acids. Of all the DNA, just the CDR3 is kept, 39 bases in frame from base 1. V is pared back by 0 bases and J by 5 bases, with 6 bases lying between the germline termini. Collaborating institutions collected whole blood in K2EDTA tubes following their own protocols. For TCRbeta analysis, collaborators shipped samples in one of three forms: frozen whole blood, isolated PBMCs, or DNA extracted from either of those sample types. Sequences were obtained from peripheral blood. The chain joins TRBV5-1 to TRBJ1-5; TRBD1 is a weak D gene call, 6 bases matching. This receptor was taken from a human donor in a cohort sampled during active COVID-19. CDR3 loop: CASSLAGDQPQHF. The base sequence is TGCGCCAGCAGCTTGGCAGGGGATCAGCCCCAGCATTTT.